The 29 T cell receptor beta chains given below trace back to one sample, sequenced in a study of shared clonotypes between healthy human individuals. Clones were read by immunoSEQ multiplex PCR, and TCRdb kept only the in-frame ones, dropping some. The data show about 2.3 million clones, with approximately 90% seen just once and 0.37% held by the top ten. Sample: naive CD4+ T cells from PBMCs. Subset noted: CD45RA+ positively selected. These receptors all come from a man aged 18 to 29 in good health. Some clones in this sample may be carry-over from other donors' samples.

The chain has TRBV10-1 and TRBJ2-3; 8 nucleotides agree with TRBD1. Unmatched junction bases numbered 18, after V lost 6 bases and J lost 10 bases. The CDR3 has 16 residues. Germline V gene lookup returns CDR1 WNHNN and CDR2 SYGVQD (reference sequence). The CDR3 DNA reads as TGCGCCAGCAGCCTCCGGACAGGGAGAAGCTCAACTCCGCAGTATTTT. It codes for CASSLRTGRSSTPQYF.

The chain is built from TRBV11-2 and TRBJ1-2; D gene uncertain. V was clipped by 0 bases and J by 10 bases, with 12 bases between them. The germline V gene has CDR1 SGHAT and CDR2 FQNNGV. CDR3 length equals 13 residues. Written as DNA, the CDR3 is TGTGCCAGCAGCTTAGATCTTTTAAATGCCTACACCTTC. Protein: CASSLDLLNAYTF.

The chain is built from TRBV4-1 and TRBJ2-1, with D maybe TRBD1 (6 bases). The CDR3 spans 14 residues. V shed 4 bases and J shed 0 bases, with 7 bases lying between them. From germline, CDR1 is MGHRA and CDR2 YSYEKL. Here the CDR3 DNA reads TGCGCCAGCAGCCGGACAGACTCCTACAATGAGCAGTTCTTC. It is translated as CASSRTDSYNEQFF.

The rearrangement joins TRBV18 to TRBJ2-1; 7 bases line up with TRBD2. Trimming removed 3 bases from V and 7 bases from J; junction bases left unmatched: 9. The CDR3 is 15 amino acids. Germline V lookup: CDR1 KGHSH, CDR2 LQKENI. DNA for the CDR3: TGTGCCAGCTCACCGCTGCGGGAGCTCAAGAATGAGCAGTTCTTC. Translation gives CASSPLRELKNEQFF.

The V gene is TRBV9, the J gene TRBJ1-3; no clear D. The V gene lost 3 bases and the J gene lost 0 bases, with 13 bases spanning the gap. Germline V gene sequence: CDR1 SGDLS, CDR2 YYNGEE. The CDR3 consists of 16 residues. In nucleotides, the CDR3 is TGTGCCAGCAGCGCCATAGACGGTTACTCTGGAAACACCATATATTTT. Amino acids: CASSAIDGYSGNTIYF.

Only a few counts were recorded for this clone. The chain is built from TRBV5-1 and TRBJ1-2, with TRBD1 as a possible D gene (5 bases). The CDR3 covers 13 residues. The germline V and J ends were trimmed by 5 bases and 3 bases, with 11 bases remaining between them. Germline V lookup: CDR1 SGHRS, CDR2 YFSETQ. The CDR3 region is CASSYDSDYGYTF. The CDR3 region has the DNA TGCGCCAGCAGTTACGACAGCGACTATGGCTACACCTTC.

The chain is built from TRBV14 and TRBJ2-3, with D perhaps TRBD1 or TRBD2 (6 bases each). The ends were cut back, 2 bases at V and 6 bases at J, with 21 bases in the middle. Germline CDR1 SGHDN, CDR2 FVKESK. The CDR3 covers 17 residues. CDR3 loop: CASSQPTGLHRWDTQYF. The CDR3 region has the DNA TGTGCCAGCAGCCAACCGACAGGACTACACCGCTGGGATACGCAGTATTTT.

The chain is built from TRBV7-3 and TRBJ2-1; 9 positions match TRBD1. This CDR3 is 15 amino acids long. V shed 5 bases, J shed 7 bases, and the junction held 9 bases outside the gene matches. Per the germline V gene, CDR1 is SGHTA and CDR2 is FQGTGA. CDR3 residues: CASSPRTGVGNEQFF. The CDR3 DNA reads TGTGCCAGCAGCCCCCGGACAGGGGTGGGGAATGAGCAGTTCTTC.

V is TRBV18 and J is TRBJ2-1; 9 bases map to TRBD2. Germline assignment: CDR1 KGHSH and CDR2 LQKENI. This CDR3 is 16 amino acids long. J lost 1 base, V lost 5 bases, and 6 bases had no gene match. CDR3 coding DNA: TGTGCCAGCTCATCCGTAGCGGGAGTTTCCTACAATGAGCAGTTCTTC. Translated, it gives CASSSVAGVSYNEQFF.

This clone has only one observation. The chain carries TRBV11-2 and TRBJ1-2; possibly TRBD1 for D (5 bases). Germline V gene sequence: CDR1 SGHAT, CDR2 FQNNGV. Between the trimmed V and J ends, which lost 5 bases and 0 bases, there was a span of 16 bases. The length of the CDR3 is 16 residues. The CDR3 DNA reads TGTGCCAGCAGCACGATATGGGGGGTTTCTAACTATGGCTACACCTTC. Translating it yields CASSTIWGVSNYGYTF.

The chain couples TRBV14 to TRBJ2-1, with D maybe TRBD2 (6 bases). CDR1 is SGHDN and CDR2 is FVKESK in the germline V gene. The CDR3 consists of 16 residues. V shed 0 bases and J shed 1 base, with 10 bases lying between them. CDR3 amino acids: CASSQDPGGSYNEQFF. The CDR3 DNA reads TGTGCCAGCAGCCAAGACCCCGGGGGTTCCTACAATGAGCAGTTCTTC.

The CDR3 bases are TGTGCCAGCAGTAAGGGGACCACTGGGGCCAACGTCCTGACTTTC. Its translation: CASSKGTTGANVLTF. The chain uses TRBV11-1 and TRBJ2-6, with D perhaps assigned TRBD1 or TRBD2 (5 bases each). The V and J ends lost 6 bases and 2 bases respectively, with 11 bases between them. This CDR3 has 15 amino acids. Germline CDR1 reads SGHAT; CDR2 reads FQDESV (reference sequence).

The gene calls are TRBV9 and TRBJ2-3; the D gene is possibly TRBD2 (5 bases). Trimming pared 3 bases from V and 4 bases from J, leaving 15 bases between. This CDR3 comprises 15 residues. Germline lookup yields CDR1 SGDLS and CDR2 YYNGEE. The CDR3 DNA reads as TGTGCCAGCAGCGCCGGACTTCATAGGGCAGATACGCAGTATTTT. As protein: CASSAGLHRADTQYF.

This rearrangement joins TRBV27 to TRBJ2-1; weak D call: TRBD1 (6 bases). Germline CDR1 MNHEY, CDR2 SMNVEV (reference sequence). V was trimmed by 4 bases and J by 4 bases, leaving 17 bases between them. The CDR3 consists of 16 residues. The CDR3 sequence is CASSSQTVDRYNEQFF. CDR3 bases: TGTGCCAGCAGTTCCCAAACAGTAGACAGGTACAATGAGCAGTTCTTC.

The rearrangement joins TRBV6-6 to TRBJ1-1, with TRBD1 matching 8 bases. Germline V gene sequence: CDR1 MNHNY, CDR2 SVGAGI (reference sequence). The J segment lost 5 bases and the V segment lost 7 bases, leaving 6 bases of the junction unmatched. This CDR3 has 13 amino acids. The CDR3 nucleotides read TGTGCCAGCAAGACAGGGGCTTGGACTGAAGCTTTCTTT. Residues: CASKTGAWTEAFF.

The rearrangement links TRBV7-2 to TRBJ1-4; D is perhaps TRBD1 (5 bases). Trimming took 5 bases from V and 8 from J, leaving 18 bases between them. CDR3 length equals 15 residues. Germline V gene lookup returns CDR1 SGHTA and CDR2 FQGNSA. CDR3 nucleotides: TGTGCCAGCAGCCTGGGACCCGGGGGAGAAGAAAAACTGTTTTTT. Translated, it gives CASSLGPGGEEKLFF.

This CDR3 reads CASSLVRPRSTAEAFF. The DNA for the CDR3 is TGTGCCAGCAGCTTAGTGCGACCGAGATCGACGGCTGAAGCTTTCTTT. V gene TRBV7-9 combines with J gene TRBJ1-1; D is unclear. Trimming shortened V by 1 base and J by 6 bases, and 18 bases separated the two germline ends. Germline CDR1 and CDR2: SEHNR and FQNEAQ (reference sequence). This CDR3 region has 16 residues.

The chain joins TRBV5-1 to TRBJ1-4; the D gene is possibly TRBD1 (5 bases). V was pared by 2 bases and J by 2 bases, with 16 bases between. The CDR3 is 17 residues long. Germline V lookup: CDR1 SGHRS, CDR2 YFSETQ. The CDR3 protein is CASSFFGGFATNEKLFF. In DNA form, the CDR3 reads TGCGCCAGCAGCTTTTTTGGGGGGTTTGCGACTAATGAAAAACTGTTTTTT.

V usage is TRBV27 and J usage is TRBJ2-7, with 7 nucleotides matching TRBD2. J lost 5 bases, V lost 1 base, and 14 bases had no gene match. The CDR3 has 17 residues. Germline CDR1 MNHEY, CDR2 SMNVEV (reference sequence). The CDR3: CASSLFEAGVVRHEQYF. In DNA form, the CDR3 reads TGTGCCAGCAGTTTATTCGAGGCGGGAGTGGTCCGCCACGAGCAGTACTTC.

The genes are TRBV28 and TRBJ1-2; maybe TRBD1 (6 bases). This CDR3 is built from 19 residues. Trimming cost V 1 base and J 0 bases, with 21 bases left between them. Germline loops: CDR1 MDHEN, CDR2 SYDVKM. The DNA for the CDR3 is TGTGCCAGCAGTTTATTAACCTTTATAACAGGGAAAGCTAACTATGGCTACACCTTC. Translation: CASSLLTFITGKANYGYTF.

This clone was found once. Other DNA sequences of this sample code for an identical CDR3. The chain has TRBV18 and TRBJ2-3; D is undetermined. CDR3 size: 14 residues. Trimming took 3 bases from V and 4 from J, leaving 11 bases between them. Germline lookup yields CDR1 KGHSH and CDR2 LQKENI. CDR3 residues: CASSPLGAADTQYF. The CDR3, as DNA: TGTGCCAGCTCACCTTTGGGTGCAGCAGATACGCAGTATTTT.

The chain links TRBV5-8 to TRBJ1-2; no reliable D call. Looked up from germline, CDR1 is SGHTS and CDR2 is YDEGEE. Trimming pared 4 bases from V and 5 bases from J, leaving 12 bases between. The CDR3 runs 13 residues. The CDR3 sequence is CASSPGGIYGYTF. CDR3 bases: TGTGCCAGCAGCCCTGGCGGGATTTATGGCTACACCTTC.

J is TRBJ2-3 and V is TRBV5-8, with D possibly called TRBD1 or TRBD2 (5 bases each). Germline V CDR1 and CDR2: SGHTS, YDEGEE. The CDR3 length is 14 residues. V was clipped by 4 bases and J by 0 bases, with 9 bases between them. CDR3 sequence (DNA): TGTGCCAGCAGCGGGGGTCCTAGCACAGATACGCAGTATTTT. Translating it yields CASSGGPSTDTQYF.

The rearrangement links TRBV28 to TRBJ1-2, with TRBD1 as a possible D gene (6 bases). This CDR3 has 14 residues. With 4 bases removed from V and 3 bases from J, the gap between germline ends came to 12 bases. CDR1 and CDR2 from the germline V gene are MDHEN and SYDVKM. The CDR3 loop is CASSSQGRDYGYTF. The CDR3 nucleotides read TGTGCCAGCAGTTCACAGGGTCGAGACTATGGCTACACCTTC.

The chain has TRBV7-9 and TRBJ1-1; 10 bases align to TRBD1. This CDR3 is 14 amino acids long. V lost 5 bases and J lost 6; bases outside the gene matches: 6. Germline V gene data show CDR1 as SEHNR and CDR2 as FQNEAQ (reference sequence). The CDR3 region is CASSLDRGQAEAFF. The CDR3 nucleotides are TGTGCCAGCAGCCTTGACAGGGGGCAGGCTGAAGCTTTCTTT.

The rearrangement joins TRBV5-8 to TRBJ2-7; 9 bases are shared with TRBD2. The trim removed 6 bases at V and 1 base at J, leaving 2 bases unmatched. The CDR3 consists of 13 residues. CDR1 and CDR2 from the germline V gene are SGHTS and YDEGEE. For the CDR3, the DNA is TGTGCCAGCATGCGGGAGGGATCCTACGAGCAGTACTTC. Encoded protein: CASMREGSYEQYF.

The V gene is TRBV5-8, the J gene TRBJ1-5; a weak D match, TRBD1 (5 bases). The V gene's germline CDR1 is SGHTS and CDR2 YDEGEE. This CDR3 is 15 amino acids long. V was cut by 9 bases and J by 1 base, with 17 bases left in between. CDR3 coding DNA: TGTGCCACATCTTCGCCTGGGACGAGCAATCAGCCCCAGCATTTT. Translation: CATSSPGTSNQPQHF.

CDR3 sequence: CASSLLGRETEAFF. Here the CDR3 DNA reads TGTGCCAGCAGTTTATTAGGCAGGGAGACTGAAGCTTTCTTT. This chain links TRBV28 with TRBJ1-1; tentatively, D is TRBD1 (5 bases). Germline V gene lookup returns CDR1 MDHEN and CDR2 SYDVKM. V was clipped by 1 base and J by 5 bases, with 11 bases between them. This CDR3 has 14 residues.

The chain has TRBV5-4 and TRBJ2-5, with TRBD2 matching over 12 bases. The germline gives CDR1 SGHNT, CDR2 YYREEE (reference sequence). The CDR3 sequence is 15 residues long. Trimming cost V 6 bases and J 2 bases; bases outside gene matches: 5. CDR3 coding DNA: TGTGCCAGCACTAGCGGGAGGGACTCTCAAGAGACCCAGTACTTC. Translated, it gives CASTSGRDSQETQYF.